The 2 T cell receptor beta chains given below trace back to one sample, sequenced in a study of cytomegalovirus exposure and HLA in healthy donors. PCR employed 60 Vbeta and 13 Jbeta primers. The protocol was immunoSEQ multiplex PCR, while the TCRdb copy is restricted to in-frame clones and leaves out a portion. The sample lists roughly 180,000 clones; around 80% were seen once. Sequences were obtained from PBMCs. The receptors derive from a woman aged 45-59 years in good health and CMV-seropositive.

This sequence joins TRBV19 and TRBJ2-5; tentative D call: TRBD1 (6 bases). V lost 5 bases, J lost 5 bases, and 6 bases lay in between. CDR3 length equals 11 residues. CDR1 and CDR2 (germline): LNHDA, SQIVND (reference sequence). CDR3 sequence (DNA): TGTGCCAGTAGTGGGGGCGAGACCCAGTACTTC. This codes for CASSGGETQYF.

The rearrangement joins TRBV27 to TRBJ1-1; 8 bases agree with TRBD1. Germline lookup yields CDR1 MNHEY and CDR2 SMNVEV (reference sequence). Trimming removed 3 bases from V and 10 bases from J; junction bases left unmatched: 13. The CDR3 totals 15 residues. CDR3 sequence reads: CASSLGTGIRSGAFF. The CDR3 DNA follows: TGTGCCAGCAGTTTGGGGACAGGAATAAGGAGTGGAGCTTTCTTT.